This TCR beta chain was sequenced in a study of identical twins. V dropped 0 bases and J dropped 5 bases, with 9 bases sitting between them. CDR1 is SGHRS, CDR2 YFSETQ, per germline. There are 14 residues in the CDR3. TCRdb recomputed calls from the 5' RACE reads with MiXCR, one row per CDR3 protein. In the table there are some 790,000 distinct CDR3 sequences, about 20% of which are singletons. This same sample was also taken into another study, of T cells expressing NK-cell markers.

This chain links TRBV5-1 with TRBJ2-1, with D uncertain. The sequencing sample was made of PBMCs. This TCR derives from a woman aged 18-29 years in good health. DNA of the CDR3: TGCGCCAGCAGCTTGGAACAGCTGGACAATGAGCAGTTCTTC. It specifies CASSLEQLDNEQFF.